Given below is one TCR beta chain in context. Its antigen is not identified. These data originate in a study of CD4 T cells in relation to SARS-CoV-2 and coronaviruses. Overall study: Shared crossreactive spike epitopes were mapped to their HLA restriction.

CD4+ T cells from unexposed donors were obtained before the COVID-19 pandemic (2011-2018). The cells were cultured for roughly 11 days before CD4+ T cells were isolated. Profiled with immunoSEQ multiplex PCR; TCRdb holds only in-frame clones, not every one. The profile shows 11,000 or so clones, around 73% of them singletons. V was cut by 0 bases and J by 2 bases, with 5 bases left in between. The CDR3 runs to 14 residues. The germline V gene has CDR1 LGHNA and CDR2 YSLEER. The sequence derives from a human donor in good health. Sequencing was carried out using CD4+ T cells from PBMCs, cultured in vitro. The chain combines TRBV4-3 with TRBJ2-1; D unresolved. The CDR3 here is CASSQDTPYNEQFF. The CDR3 region has the DNA TGCGCCAGCAGCCAAGATACCCCCTACAATGAGCAGTTCTTC.